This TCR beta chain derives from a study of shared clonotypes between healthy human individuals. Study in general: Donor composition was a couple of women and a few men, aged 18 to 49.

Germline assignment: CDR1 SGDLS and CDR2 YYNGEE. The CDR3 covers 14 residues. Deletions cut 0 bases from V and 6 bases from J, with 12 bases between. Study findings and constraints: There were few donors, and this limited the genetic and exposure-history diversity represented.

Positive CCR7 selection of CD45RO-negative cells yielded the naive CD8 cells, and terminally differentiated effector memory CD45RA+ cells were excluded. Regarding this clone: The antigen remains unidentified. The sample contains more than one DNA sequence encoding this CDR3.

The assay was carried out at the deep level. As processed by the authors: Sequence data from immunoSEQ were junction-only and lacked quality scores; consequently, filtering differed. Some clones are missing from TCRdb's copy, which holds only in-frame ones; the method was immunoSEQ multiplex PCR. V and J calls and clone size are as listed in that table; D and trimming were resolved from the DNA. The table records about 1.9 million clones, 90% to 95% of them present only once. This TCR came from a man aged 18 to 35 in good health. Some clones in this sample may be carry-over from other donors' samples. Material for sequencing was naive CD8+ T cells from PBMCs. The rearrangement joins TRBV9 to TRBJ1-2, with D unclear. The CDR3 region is CASSVGSGRDGYTF. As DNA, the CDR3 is TGTGCCAGCAGCGTAGGAAGCGGAAGGGATGGCTACACCTTC.